This TCR beta chain is drawn from a study of OX40 agonist ivuxolimab in advanced cancers. Study-wide context: Patients were infused with ivuxolimab every 2 weeks at 0.01 to 10 mg/kg. Study conclusions and caveats: In a subset of nonresponders, normalized T-cell clonal expansion was also low.

Generated by immunoSEQ multiplex PCR, the TCRdb table keeps only in-frame clones and is missing some. There are more than 45,000 clones in the sample; nearly 90% occur only once, and 9% to 15% lies in the top ten. Blood got drawn at baseline, again on cycle 4 day 1, and then on cycle 7 day 1. Trimming took off 1 base at V and 6 bases at J, with 4 bases between the two ends. This CDR3 has 11 residues. Germline lookup yields CDR1 SGHDT and CDR2 YYEEEE. Notes on this clone: Its antigen is currently unknown.

This specimen consisted of CD4+ or CD8+ T cells sorted from blood, obtained in a trial of the OX40 agonist ivuxolimab. The clonotype comes from an adult with an advanced solid tumor such as melanoma, head and neck, liver or kidney cancer. V is TRBV5-6 and J is TRBJ1-2; the D is unclear. CDR3 residues: CASSLNNGYTF. As DNA, the CDR3 is TGTGCCAGCAGCTTGAACAATGGCTACACCTTC.